This T cell receptor (beta chain) is drawn from a study of breast tumors, draining lymph nodes, adjacent tissues. Whole-study findings and limits: That most tumor T cells come from lymph nodes remained unproven. Luminal-like breast cancer showed significantly higher tumor–nontumor repertoire similarity than basal-like. Compared with lymph nodes, tumors were less diverse; compared with nontumor tissue, more. Most tumor T cells seemingly derive from lymph node, then expand in tumor.

Axillary draining lymph nodes of breast cancer patients supplied the node samples. Via MiXCR, TCRdb re-called the multiplex PCR reads, giving one row per CDR3 protein. The sample consists of approximately 130,000 distinct CDR3 sequences, 21% of them appearing once. Germline CDR1 is SGHAT and CDR2 is FQNNGV. The CDR3 sequence is 19 residues long. Trimming took 3 bases from V and 1 from J; bases not matched to a gene: 14. In its sample, this clonotype was seen a few times. What it binds is unknown. This TCR was recovered from a female donor with breast cancer. Some clones in this sample may be carry-over from other donors' samples. This chain links TRBV11-2 with TRBJ1-3, with 8 positions matching TRBD1. Sequencing was done on a sample of axillary lymph node tissue. The CDR3 sequence: CASSFRSLRTGQSGNTIYF. The CDR3 bases are TGTGCCAGCAGCTTTCGCTCCCTGAGGACAGGGCAATCTGGAAACACCATATATTTT.